The 26 T cell receptor beta chains below were found in one sample sequenced in a study of glioma-infiltrating T cells after dendritic cell vaccination. TCRdb's copy holds only in-frame clones and misses some; the assay was immunoSEQ multiplex PCR. The profile shows some 100,000 clones, roughly three quarters of them singletons. This sample comprised blood, obtained before dendritic cell vaccination. The receptors originated from a human donor with glioblastoma.

The V gene is TRBV5-1, the J gene TRBJ2-3; TRBD1 matches 7 bases. After removal of 2 bases from V and 0 bases from J, the junction contained 6 bases not matched to a gene. Germline V gene data show CDR1 as SGHRS and CDR2 as YFSETQ. This CDR3 spans 16 amino acids. CDR3 sequence reads: CASSFGQESSTDTQYF. Written as DNA, the CDR3 is TGCGCCAGCAGCTTCGGACAGGAGTCTAGCACAGATACGCAGTATTTT.

This chain connects TRBV19 to TRBJ1-2; 7 bases map to TRBD1. The V and J ends lost 3 bases and 4 bases, in that order; junction bases with no gene match: 11. The CDR3 sequence is 16 residues long. Germline CDR1 LNHDA, CDR2 SQIVND (reference sequence). The CDR3 protein is CASSINSGGRGYGYTF. The CDR3 region has the DNA TGTGCCAGTAGTATCAATTCAGGGGGGCGAGGCTATGGCTACACCTTC.

The chain carries TRBV30 and TRBJ1-2; possible D gene TRBD1, 5 bases. The germline CDR1 and CDR2 sequences are GTSNPN and SVGIG (reference sequence). V was cut by 2 bases and J by 6 bases, with 13 bases left in between. The CDR3 is 13 residues long. CDR3 sequence (DNA): TGTGCCTGGAGTTTCAGGGAGGAGAATGGCTACACCTTC. Translating gives CAWSFREENGYTF. Supplemented by reference TRBV30 and TRBJ1-2, the full variable domain reads SQTIHQWPATLVQPVGSPLSLECTVEGTSNPNLYWYRQAAGRGLQLLFYSVGIGQISSEVPQNLSASRPQDRQFILSSKKLLLSDSGFYLCAWSFREENGYTFGSGTRLTVV.

This clone occurred once. The V and J genes are TRBV18 and TRBJ1-2, with unresolved D. The CDR3 loop spans 12 amino acids. Trimming cost V 2 bases and J 4 bases, with 5 bases left between them. The germline CDR1 and CDR2 sequences are KGHSH and LQKENI. The CDR3 bases are TGTGCCAGCTCACCAGAGTCCTATGGCTACACCTTC. The encoded protein is CASSPESYGYTF. Drawing the rest from reference TRBV18 and TRBJ1-2, the complete variable domain is NAGVMQNPRHLVRRRGQEARLRCSPMKGHSHVYWYRQLPEEGLKFMVYLQKENIIDESGMPKERFSAEFPKEGPSILRIQQVVRGDSAAYFCASSPESYGYTFGSGTRLTVV.

This clone showed up just a few times. The rearrangement links TRBV5-6 to TRBJ1-4; TRBD1 matches 9 bases. V shed 1 base and J 7 bases; nucleotides not matched to a gene: 8. The CDR3 runs 16 residues. Germline V CDR1 and CDR2: SGHDT, YYEEEE. The CDR3 region is CASSLKQGAFSEKLFF. CDR3 nucleotides: TGTGCCAGCAGCTTGAAACAGGGGGCATTCAGTGAAAAACTGTTTTTT.

The chain recombines TRBV7-8 with TRBJ2-7; 7 bases are shared with TRBD2. Trimming at V came to 5 bases and at J to 2 bases, leaving 12 bases not matched to a gene. The germline V gene has CDR1 SGHVS and CDR2 FQNEAQ. This CDR3 region has 16 residues. The CDR3 coding sequence is TGTGCCAGCAGCAGGACTAGTGATTACGGGACCTACGAGCAGTACTTC. Its protein product is CASSRTSDYGTYEQYF.

V usage is TRBV5-1 and J usage is TRBJ2-3; weak D call: TRBD2 (5 bases). Germline V gives CDR1 SGHRS, CDR2 YFSETQ. CDR3 length: 14 residues. Trimming left V 8 bases short and J 5 bases short, with 18 bases between. The DNA of the CDR3 is TGCGCCAGTAGCGCGAACCGTCCACGAGATACGCAGTATTTT. Its translation is CASSANRPRDTQYF.

The V gene is TRBV27, the J gene TRBJ1-4, with D uncertain. Between the trimmed V and J ends, which lost 5 bases and 10 bases, there was a span of 11 bases. CDR1 is MNHEY, CDR2 SMNVEV, per germline (reference sequence). The CDR3 is 12 amino acids. The CDR3 DNA reads as TGTGCCAGCAGTCTAAATAGTGGAAAACTGTTTTTT. Translating it yields CASSLNSGKLFF.

This clone was seen at least ten times. The chain employs TRBV19 and TRBJ2-2; TRBD2 matches at 12 bases. Germline V gives CDR1 LNHDA, CDR2 SQIVND (reference sequence). V dropped 3 bases and J dropped 2; count of bases not matched to a gene: 7. This CDR3 contains 18 residues. CDR3 DNA sequence: TGTGCCAGTAGTATCTCCCCACTAGCGGGAGGAAACACCGGGGAGCTGTTTTTT. It is translated as CASSISPLAGGNTGELFF.

The chain links TRBV5-4 to TRBJ2-7; perhaps TRBD1 as D (5 bases). CDR1 SGHNT and CDR2 YYREEE come from the germline V gene (reference sequence). V was cut by 9 bases and J by 4 bases, with 17 bases left in between. This CDR3 is built from 13 residues. The CDR3 here is CAKGAQGGYEQYF. For the CDR3, the DNA is TGTGCCAAAGGGGCTCAGGGTGGATACGAGCAGTACTTC.

The chain has TRBV7-3 and TRBJ2-7, with 8 bases lining up with TRBD1. CDR1 and CDR2 (germline): SGHTA, FQGTGA. With V trimmed by 6 bases and J by 2 bases, 9 bases remained unmatched. The CDR3 covers 15 residues. As DNA, the CDR3 is TGTGCCAGCAGTCCATCGGGGGACAGGCCCTACGAGCAGTACTTC. Amino acid sequence: CASSPSGDRPYEQYF.

The chain carries TRBV30 and TRBJ1-1; 7 bases agree with TRBD1. After removal of 8 bases from V and 1 base from J, the junction contained 4 bases not matched to a gene. Germline CDR1 GTSNPN, CDR2 SVGIG (reference sequence). The CDR3 runs 12 residues. CDR3 in amino acids: CAGDSQNTEAFF. In nucleotides, the CDR3 is TGTGCCGGGGACAGCCAGAACACTGAAGCTTTCTTT.

The chain combines TRBV7-9 with TRBJ1-1; the D gene is possibly TRBD1 (5 bases). V was shortened by 5 bases and J by 4 bases, with 26 bases between the two germline ends. From germline, CDR1 is SEHNR and CDR2 FQNEAQ (reference sequence). This CDR3 is built from 18 residues. The CDR3 region is CASSQTGREWGLLTEAFF. In DNA form, the CDR3 reads TGTGCCAGCAGCCAAACTGGGAGGGAGTGGGGACTTCTCACTGAAGCTTTCTTT.

The rearrangement links TRBV2 to TRBJ2-2; tentative D call: TRBD2 (6 bases). V shed 7 bases and J shed 5 bases, with 14 bases lying between them. Per germline, CDR1 SNHLY and CDR2 FYNNEI. The CDR3 has 14 residues. CDR3 in DNA: TGTGCCAGCACCCCGACTAGTACGACCGGGGAGCTGTTTTTT. The encoded protein is CASTPTSTTGELFF.

The chain links TRBV4-1 to TRBJ1-5; 8 bases align to TRBD1. Germline V CDR1 and CDR2: MGHRA, YSYEKL. The V segment lost 4 bases and the J segment 7 bases; nucleotides outside the gene matches: 12. The CDR3 runs 16 residues. The DNA of the CDR3 is TGCGCCAGCAGCCCTACCTTCACAGGGGGTCCCCAGCCCCAGCATTTT. Protein product: CASSPTFTGGPQPQHF.

This chain uses TRBV5-1 with TRBJ2-7; 8 bases are shared with TRBD2. Germline V gene sequence: CDR1 SGHRS, CDR2 YFSETQ. With 4 bases clipped from V and 2 bases from J, the junction kept 14 bases outside the gene matches. The length of the CDR3 is 17 residues. The DNA of the CDR3 is TGCGCCAGCAGCCCATCCCAGAGCGGGAGTCGTCCCTACGAGCAGTACTTC. Protein: CASSPSQSGSRPYEQYF.

The chain couples TRBV6-6 to TRBJ1-6; D remains unclear. Germline CDR1 MNHNY, CDR2 SVGAGI (reference sequence). The CDR3 sequence is 14 residues long. Trimming removed 5 bases at V and 14 bases at J, with 19 bases between. The CDR3, as DNA: TGTGCCAGCAGTCCTTCCGGGTCGGGGTTGTCCCTCCACTTT. It translates to CASSPSGSGLSLHF.

To note about this clone: Within the sample, other DNA sequences also encode this same CDR3. The chain links TRBV7-3 to TRBJ2-7; 9 bases align to TRBD2. The germline V gene encodes CDR1 SGHTA and CDR2 FQGTGA. The CDR3 has 15 amino acids. The V gene end was trimmed by 1 base and the J gene end by 0 bases; junction bases not matched to a gene: 1. The CDR3 loop reads CASSLSSGSSYEQYF. For the CDR3, the DNA is TGTGCCAGCAGCTTAAGTAGCGGGAGCTCCTACGAGCAGTACTTC.

This clone was recorded only once. The chain carries TRBV11-3 and TRBJ2-3, with TRBD2 identical over 8 bases. This CDR3 has 16 residues. CDR1 and CDR2 (germline): SGHNT, YENEEA. After removal of 5 bases from V and 2 bases from J, the junction contained 9 bases not matched to a gene. The CDR3 DNA reads TGTGCCAGCAGCCGCGGGGGGCCCAAGTTCACAGATACGCAGTATTTT. This gives the protein CASSRGGPKFTDTQYF.

The rearrangement links TRBV2 to TRBJ2-7; no clear D gene. V lost 3 bases to trimming and J lost 0 bases, with 6 bases between them. Germline CDR1 reads SNHLY; CDR2 reads FYNNEI. The CDR3 has 13 residues. CDR3 in DNA: TGTGCCAGCAGTGAGGCTCCCTCCTACGAGCAGTACTTC. Translated: CASSEAPSYEQYF.

The chain combines TRBV5-1 with TRBJ1-1; the D gene is possibly TRBD1 (5 bases). The germline V gene encodes CDR1 SGHRS and CDR2 YFSETQ. With 7 bases removed from V and 6 bases from J, the gap between germline ends came to 22 bases. This CDR3 is built from 15 residues. CDR3 nucleotide sequence: TGCGCCAGCCGCATCTCCGGGGGGAAAGGGGCTGAAGCTTTCTTT. The encoded protein is CASRISGGKGAEAFF. The whole variable domain, remainder taken from reference TRBV5-1 and TRBJ1-1, is KAGVTQTPRYLIKTRGQQVTLSCSPISGHRSVSWYQQTPGQGLQFLFEYFSETQRNKGNFPGRFSGRQFSNSRSEMNVSTLELGDSALYLCASRISGGKGAEAFFGQGTRLTVV.

V usage is TRBV6-1 and J usage is TRBJ2-7, with 10 bases aligning to TRBD1. CDR3 size: 16 residues. The germline V gene encodes CDR1 MNHNS and CDR2 SASEGT. Trimming took 2 bases from V and 5 from J; bases not matched to a gene: 9. Written as DNA, the CDR3 is TGTGCCAGCAGTGAACCATGGGCGGGACAGGGGAACGAGCAGTACTTC. This translates into CASSEPWAGQGNEQYF.

This rearrangement joins TRBV10-3 to TRBJ2-3; 10 bases match TRBD2. CDR1 ENHRY and CDR2 SYGVKD come from the germline V gene. CDR3 length: 14 residues. V was pared by 11 bases and J by 2 bases, with 7 bases of the junction left unmatched. CDR3 sequence: CAGQAGGHTDTQYF. The CDR3, as DNA: TGTGCCGGGCAAGCGGGAGGGCACACAGATACGCAGTATTTT.

This chain joins TRBV7-2 and TRBJ2-3; no firm D call. V dropped 3 bases and J dropped 3 bases, with 7 bases sitting between them. Germline lookup yields CDR1 SGHTA and CDR2 FQGNSA. The CDR3 sequence is 13 residues long. For the CDR3, the DNA is TGTGCCAGCAGCTTCCCCTCGACAGATACGCAGTATTTT. The encoded protein is CASSFPSTDTQYF.

This chain uses TRBV7-6 with TRBJ2-1; 9 bases match TRBD2. The CDR3 covers 14 residues. J lost 10 bases, V lost 4 bases, and 8 bases had no gene match. Per germline, CDR1 SGHVS and CDR2 FNYEAQ. This CDR3 reads CASSYLRREGEQFF. Here the CDR3 DNA reads TGTGCCAGCAGCTATCTTCGGCGGGAGGGCGAGCAGTTCTTC.

This clone was seen once. The J gene is TRBJ2-1, the V gene TRBV5-1, with no clear D. Per the germline V gene, CDR1 is SGHRS and CDR2 is YFSETQ. V lost 2 bases to trimming and J lost 7 bases, with 13 bases between them. The CDR3 contains 14 residues. The CDR3 is CASSFGVVDNEQFF. The CDR3 DNA is TGCGCCAGCAGCTTCGGAGTAGTTGATAATGAGCAGTTCTTC.